A single TCR beta chain is shown here with its context. The antigen remains unidentified. These data come from a study of blood T cells in healthy people across ages. Findings of the study overall: Higher diversity and more naive CD4+ cells were features of long-lived donors, compared to aged donors. Calculation of diversity from one million T cells yielded estimates considered to be underestimates.

Combining a sample-barcoded 5' primer with a J-beta primer mix, a second PCR ran for about 7 to 12 cycles. MiXCR, applied by TCRdb to the 5' RACE reads, yields one record per CDR3 protein. The data show around 710,000 distinct CDR3 sequences, with 43% seen just once and 20% to 25% held by the top ten. The CDR3 spans 15 residues. V lost 0 bases and J lost 6; bases outside the gene matches: 9. The germline V gene encodes CDR1 DFQATT and CDR2 SNEGSKA (reference sequence). Healthy individuals of Caucasian origin from Russia, aged about 6 to 95, served as donors. Per individual sample, total RNA of at least 5 micrograms was extracted.

The sequence came from a woman aged 55-75 years in good health. The genes are TRBV20-1 and TRBJ2-7; TRBD1 agrees at 9 bases. Source material: blood. CDR3 coding DNA: TGCAGTGCTAGAGAACAGGGGGCTTTAGTGGGCGAGCAGTACTTC. Protein sequence: CSAREQGALVGEQYF.